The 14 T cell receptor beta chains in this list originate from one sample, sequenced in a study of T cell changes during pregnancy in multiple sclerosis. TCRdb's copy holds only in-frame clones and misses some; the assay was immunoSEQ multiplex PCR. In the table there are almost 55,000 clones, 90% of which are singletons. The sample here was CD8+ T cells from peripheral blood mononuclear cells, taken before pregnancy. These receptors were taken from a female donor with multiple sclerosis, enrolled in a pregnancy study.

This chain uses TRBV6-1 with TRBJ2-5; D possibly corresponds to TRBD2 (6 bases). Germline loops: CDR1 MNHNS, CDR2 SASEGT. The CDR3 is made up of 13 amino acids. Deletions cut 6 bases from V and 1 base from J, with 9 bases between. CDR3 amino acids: CASSRDFQETQYF. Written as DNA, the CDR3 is TGTGCCAGCAGCCGGGACTTCCAAGAGACCCAGTACTTC.

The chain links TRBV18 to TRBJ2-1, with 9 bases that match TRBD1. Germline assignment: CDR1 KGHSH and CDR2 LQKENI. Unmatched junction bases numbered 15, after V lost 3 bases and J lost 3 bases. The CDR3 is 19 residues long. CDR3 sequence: CASSPLIGQQGALYNEQFF. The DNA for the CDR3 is TGTGCCAGCTCACCCCTCATTGGCCAACAGGGGGCCCTCTACAATGAGCAGTTCTTC.

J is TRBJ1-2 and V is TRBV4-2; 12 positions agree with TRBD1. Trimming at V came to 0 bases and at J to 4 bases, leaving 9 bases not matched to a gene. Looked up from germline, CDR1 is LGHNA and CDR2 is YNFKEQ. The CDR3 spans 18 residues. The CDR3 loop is CASSQDGTGGHIFYGYTF. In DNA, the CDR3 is TGTGCCAGCAGCCAAGACGGGACAGGGGGCCACATTTTCTATGGCTACACCTTC.

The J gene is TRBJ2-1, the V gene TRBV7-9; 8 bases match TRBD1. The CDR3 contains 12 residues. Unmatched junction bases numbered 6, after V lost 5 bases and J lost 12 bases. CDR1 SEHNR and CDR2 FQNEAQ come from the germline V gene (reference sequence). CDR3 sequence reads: CASSLGTGRQFF. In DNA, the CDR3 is TGTGCCAGCAGCCTCGGGACAGGTCGGCAGTTCTTC.

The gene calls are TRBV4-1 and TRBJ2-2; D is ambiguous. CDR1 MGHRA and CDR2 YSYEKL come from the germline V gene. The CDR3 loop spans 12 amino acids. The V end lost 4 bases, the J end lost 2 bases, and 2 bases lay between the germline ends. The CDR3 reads CASSPNTGELFF. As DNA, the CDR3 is TGCGCCAGCAGCCCTAACACCGGGGAGCTGTTTTTT.

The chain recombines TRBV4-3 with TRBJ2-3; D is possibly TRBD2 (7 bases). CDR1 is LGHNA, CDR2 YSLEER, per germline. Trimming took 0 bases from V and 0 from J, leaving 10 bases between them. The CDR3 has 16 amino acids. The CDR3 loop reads CASSQDSGGSTDTQYF. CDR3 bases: TGCGCCAGCAGCCAAGATTCGGGGGGCAGCACAGATACGCAGTATTTT.

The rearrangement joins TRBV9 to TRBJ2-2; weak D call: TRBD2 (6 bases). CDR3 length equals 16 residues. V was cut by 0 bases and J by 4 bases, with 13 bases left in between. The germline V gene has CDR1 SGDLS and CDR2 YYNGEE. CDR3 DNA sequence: TGTGCCAGCAGCGTAGAGATGCGGGGAACCACCGGGGAGCTGTTTTTT. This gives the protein CASSVEMRGTTGELFF.

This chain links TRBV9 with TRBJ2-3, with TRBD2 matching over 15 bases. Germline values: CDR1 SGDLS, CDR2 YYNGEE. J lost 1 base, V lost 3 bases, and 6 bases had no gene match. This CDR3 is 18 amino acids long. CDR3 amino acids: CASSGGTSGGWGTDTQYF. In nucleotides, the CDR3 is TGTGCCAGCAGCGGAGGGACTAGCGGGGGGTGGGGCACAGATACGCAGTATTTT.

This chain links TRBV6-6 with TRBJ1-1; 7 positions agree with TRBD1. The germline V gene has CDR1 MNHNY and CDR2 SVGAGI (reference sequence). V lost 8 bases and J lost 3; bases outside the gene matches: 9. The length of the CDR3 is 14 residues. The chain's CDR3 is CASFNRGRDTEAFF. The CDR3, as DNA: TGTGCCAGCTTCAACAGGGGTAGGGACACTGAAGCTTTCTTT.

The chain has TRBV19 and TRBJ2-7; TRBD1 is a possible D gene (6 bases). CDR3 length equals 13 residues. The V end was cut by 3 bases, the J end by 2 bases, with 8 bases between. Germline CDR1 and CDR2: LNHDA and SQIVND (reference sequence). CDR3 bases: TGTGCCAGTAGTATGGACAGAGCCTACGAGCAGTACTTC. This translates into CASSMDRAYEQYF.

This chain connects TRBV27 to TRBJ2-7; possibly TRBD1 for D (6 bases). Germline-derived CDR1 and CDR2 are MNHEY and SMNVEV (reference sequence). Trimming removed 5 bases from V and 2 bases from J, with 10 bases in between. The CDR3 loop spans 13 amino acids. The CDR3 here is CASSPQGPYEQYF. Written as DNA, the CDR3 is TGTGCCAGCAGTCCACAGGGCCCCTACGAGCAGTACTTC.

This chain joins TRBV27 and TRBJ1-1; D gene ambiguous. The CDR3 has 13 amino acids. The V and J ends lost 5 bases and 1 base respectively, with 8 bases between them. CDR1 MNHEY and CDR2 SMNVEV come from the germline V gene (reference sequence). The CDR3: CASSMRGNTEAFF. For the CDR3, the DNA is TGTGCCAGCAGTATGCGGGGGAACACTGAAGCTTTCTTT.

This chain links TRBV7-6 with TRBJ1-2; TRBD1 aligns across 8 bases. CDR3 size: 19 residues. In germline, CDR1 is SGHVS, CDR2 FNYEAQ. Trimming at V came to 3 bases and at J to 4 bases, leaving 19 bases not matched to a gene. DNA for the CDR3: TGTGCCAGCAGCTTGGTACCCCCGGGACAGGCGACGCTTTCCTATGGCTACACCTTC. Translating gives CASSLVPPGQATLSYGYTF.

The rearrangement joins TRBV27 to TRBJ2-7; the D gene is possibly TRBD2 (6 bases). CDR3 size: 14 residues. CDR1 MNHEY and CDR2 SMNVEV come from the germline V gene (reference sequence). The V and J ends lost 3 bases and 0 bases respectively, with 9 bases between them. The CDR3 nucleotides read TGTGCCAGCAGTTTGGGGGGAAGCTCCTACGAGCAGTACTTC. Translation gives CASSLGGSSYEQYF.